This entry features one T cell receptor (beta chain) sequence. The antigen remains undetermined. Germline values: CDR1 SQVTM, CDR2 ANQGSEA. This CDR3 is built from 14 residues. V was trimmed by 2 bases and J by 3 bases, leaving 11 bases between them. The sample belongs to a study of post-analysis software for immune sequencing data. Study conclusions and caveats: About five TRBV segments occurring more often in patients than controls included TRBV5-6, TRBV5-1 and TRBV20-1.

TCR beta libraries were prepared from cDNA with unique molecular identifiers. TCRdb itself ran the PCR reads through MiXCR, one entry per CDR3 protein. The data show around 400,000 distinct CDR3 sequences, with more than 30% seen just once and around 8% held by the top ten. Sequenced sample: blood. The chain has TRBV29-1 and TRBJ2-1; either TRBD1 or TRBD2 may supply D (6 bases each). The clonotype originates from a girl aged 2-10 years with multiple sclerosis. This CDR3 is CSVERGPLYNEQFF. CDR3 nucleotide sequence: TGCAGCGTTGAACGGGGGCCTCTCTACAATGAGCAGTTCTTC.